This T cell receptor (beta chain) was found in a study of T-cell reconstitution after alpha-beta-depleted transplantation in children. Study observations and caveats: Fresh T-cell production supplied most of the T-cell counts and diversity seen one year after transplant.

TCRbeta library construction was performed incorporating unique molecular identifiers. TCRdb called the PCR reads again in MiXCR, with one record for every CDR3 protein. The table has hundreds of thousands of distinct CDR3 sequences, under 20% seen once. CDR1 SGHDT and CDR2 YYEEEE come from the germline V gene. Trimming took 4 bases from V and 1 from J; bases not matched to a gene: 7. The CDR3 has 15 residues. For this clonotype: No antigen is known for it.

The rearrangement uses TRBV5-6 and TRBJ2-7; 8 nucleotides align to TRBD2. The clonotype was recovered from a male patient aged 2 to 10 who had a stem cell transplant for acute lymphoblastic leukemia, so the T cells may come from the graft donor. The sample consisted of PBMCs, mostly from graft donor cells, taken 360 days after TCRalphabeta/CD19-depleted stem cell transplant. The CDR3 spells CASSGRGLESYEQYF. The CDR3 DNA reads TGTGCCAGCAGCGGCCGGGGACTAGAATCCTACGAGCAGTACTTC. The full variable domain, with the rest looked up from reference TRBV5-6 and TRBJ2-7, is DAGVTQSPTHLIKTRGQQVTLRCSPKSGHDTVSWYQQALGQGPQFIFQYYEEEERQRGNFPDRFSGHQFPNYSSELNVNALLLGDSALYLCASSGRGLESYEQYFGPGTRLTVT.